The T cell receptor beta chain under discussion was sequenced for a study of blood T cell repertoires in COVID-19 (TCRdb year 2020). Turning to the overall study: Collaborator samples came from the United States, Italy and Spain and covered acute and convalescent phases of COVID-19. The material from the prospective study consisted of cDNA or gDNA derived from T cells, B-cell-depleted T cells, or PBMCs. Deeply sampled blood TCRbeta repertoires from subjects exposed to, actively infected with, or recovered from COVID-19 were included in the dataset. The repertoires were released in a freely available public database meant as a resource for research on the immune response to SARS-CoV-2. The samples were drawn from the first 160 participants of the ongoing ImmuneRACE study and from over 950 subjects provided by 6 global collaborators. Nearly every sample came with metadata listing a de-identified subject ID, COVID-19 status, age in years and sex. Where available, HLA class I and class II types were taken from metadata supplied by the sample provider and were not determined by assay-based typing.

What the study reported, not specific to this receptor: Clinical and demographic metadata were provided uncurated, with the amount varying by source and participant.

Participants in the prospective study were aged roughly 18 to 100 years, lived in some 24 United States geographic areas, and enrolled through a virtual design. In the prospective study, participants were assigned to cohorts based on the clinical history participants reported in a screening survey and a study questionnaire. In the prospective study, whole blood, serum and a nasopharyngeal or oropharyngeal swab were collected from each participant by mobile phlebotomists. Participants in the prospective study had the option to provide additional blood draws and questionnaires over a roughly 2-month period. Blood samples from the prospective study were shipped frozen or at room temperature prior to DNA extraction. As for this clone: Its antigen target is currently unknown. No quality values exist for individual bases; no much larger clone is one base distant.

TCRbeta CDR3 regions were amplified from genomic DNA using the immunoSEQ Assay, a bias-controlled multiplex PCR. The study's own analysis went as follows. Nucleated cell counts per sample were estimated from amplification of reference gene primers within the assay. To quantify the absolute abundance of each unique TCRbeta CDR3 rearrangement, sequence reads were collapsed and filtered. Productive Simpson clonality was computed per sample as the square root of Simpson's diversity index over productive rearrangements. Drawn from immuneACCESS, this table holds only the in-frame rearrangements with V and J called that TCRdb kept. Clones are partly lost; checked studies trace under half to an unresolved V gene and leave the rest unexplained. V, J and clone size are those of that table, while D and trimming were read from the DNA. For this sample the table gives 380,000 or so clones, of which roughly 90% were detected only once. In total, the top ten clones hold 2% to 2.5% of the sample.

Per the germline V gene, SGHAT is the CDR1 and FQNNGV is the CDR2. Relative to germline, V is 1 base shorter and J is 2 bases shorter, with 9 bases between their ends. The CDR3 covers 14 residues, taking in both the cysteine and the phenylalanine. Only the CDR3 portion is preserved as DNA: 42 bases, with reading frame beginning at the first base. The sequence was obtained from a woman aged 40-49 years with acute COVID-19. Recombination linked TRBV11-2 to TRBJ2-7; the best D guess is TRBD2, with 6 bases matching. Sequenced material: PBMCs or T cells enriched from blood (not recorded which). The CDR3 sequence is CASSLGGDPYEQYF. The DNA is as follows: TGTGCCAGCAGCTTAGGGGGGGACCCCTACGAGCAGTACTTC.